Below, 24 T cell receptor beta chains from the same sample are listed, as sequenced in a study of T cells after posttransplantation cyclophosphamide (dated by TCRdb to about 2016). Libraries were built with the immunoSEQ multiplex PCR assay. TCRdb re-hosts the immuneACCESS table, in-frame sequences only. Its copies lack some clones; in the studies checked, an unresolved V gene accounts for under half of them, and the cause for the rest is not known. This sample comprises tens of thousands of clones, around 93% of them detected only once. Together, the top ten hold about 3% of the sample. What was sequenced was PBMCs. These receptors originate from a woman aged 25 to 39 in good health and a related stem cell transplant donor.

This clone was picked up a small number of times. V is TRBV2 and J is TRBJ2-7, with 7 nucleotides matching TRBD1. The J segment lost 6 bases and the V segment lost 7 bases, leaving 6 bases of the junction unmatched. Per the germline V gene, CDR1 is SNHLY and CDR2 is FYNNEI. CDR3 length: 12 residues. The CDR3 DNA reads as TGTGCCAGCATCGACAGGGTCGGCGAGCAGTACTTC. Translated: CASIDRVGEQYF. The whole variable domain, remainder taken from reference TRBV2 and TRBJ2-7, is EPEVTQTPSHQVTQMGQEVILRCVPISNHLYFYWYRQILGQKVEFLVSFYNNEISEKSEIFDDQFSVERPDGSNFTLKIRSTKLEDSAMYFCASIDRVGEQYFGPGTRLTVT.

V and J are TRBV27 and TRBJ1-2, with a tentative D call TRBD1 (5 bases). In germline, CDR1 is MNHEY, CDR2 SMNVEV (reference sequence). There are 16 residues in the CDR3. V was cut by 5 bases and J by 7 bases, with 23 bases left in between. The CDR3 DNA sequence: TGTGCCAGCAGTCCCTCCACAGGTTTCCTTCTCCCTGGCTACACCTTC. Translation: CASSPSTGFLLPGYTF.

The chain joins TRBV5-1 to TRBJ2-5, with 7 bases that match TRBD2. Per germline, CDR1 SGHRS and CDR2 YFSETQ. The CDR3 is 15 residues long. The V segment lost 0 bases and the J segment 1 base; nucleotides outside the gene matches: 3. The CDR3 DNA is TGCGCCAGCAGCTTGGGGGGACTAACCCAAGAGACCCAGTACTTC. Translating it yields CASSLGGLTQETQYF. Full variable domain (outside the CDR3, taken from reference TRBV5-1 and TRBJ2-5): KAGVTQTPRYLIKTRGQQVTLSCSPISGHRSVSWYQQTPGQGLQFLFEYFSETQRNKGNFPGRFSGRQFSNSRSEMNVSTLELGDSALYLCASSLGGLTQETQYFGPGTRLLVL.

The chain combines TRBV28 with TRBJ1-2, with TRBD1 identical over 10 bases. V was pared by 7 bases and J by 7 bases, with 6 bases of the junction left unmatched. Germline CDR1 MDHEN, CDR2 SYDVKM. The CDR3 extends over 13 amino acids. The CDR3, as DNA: TGTGCCAGCAAAAGACAGGGGGCGCGTGGCTACACCTTC. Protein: CASKRQGARGYTF.

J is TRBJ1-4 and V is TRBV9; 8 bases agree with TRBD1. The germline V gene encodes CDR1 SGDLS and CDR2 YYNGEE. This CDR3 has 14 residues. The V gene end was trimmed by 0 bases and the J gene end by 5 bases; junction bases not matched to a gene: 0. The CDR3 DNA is TGTGCCAGCAGCGTAGACAGGGGGAATGAAAAACTGTTTTTT. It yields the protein CASSVDRGNEKLFF.

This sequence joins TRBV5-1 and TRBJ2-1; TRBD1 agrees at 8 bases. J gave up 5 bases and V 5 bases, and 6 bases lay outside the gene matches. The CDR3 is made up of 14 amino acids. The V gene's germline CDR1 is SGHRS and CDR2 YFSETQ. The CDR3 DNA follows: TGCGCCAGCAGTATGGGGACAGGAGACAATGAGCAGTTCTTC. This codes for CASSMGTGDNEQFF.

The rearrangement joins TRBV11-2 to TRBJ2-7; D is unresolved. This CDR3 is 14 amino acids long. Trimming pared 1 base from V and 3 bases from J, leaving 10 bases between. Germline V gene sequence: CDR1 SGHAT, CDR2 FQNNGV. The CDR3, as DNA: TGTGCCAGCAGCTTAGTGAGGCAGAGCTACGAGCAGTACTTC. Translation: CASSLVRQSYEQYF.

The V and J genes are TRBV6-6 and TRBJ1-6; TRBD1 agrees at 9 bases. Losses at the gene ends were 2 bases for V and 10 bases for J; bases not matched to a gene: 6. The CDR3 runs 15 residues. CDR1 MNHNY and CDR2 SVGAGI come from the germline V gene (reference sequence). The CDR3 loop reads CASSYDGTGWSPLHF. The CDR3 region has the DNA TGTGCCAGCAGTTACGACGGGACAGGGTGGTCACCCCTCCACTTT.

CDR3 DNA: TGTGCCAGCAGTGGGGTGGGGCATGAAAAACTGTTTTTT. Amino acids: CASSGVGHEKLFF. The chain combines TRBV2 with TRBJ1-4; D is possibly TRBD1 (5 bases). Germline V CDR1 and CDR2: SNHLY, FYNNEI. The V and J ends lost 4 bases and 6 bases respectively, with 9 bases between them. This CDR3 contains 13 residues.

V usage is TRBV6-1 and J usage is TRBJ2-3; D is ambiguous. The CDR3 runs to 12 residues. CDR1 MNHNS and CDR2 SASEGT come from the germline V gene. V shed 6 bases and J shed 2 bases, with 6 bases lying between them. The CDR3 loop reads CASRLFTDTQYF. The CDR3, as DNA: TGTGCCAGCAGACTATTCACAGATACGCAGTATTTT.

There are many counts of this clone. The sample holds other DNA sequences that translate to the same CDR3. The CDR3 DNA reads as TGTGCCAGCAGCTTAAGACAGGGGAGCTCCTACGAGCAGTACTTC. Its protein is CASSLRQGSSYEQYF. The chain joins TRBV7-2 to TRBJ2-7; 8 positions agree with TRBD1. After removal of 2 bases from V and 0 bases from J, the junction contained 3 bases not matched to a gene. Germline values: CDR1 SGHTA, CDR2 FQGNSA. This CDR3 spans 15 amino acids.

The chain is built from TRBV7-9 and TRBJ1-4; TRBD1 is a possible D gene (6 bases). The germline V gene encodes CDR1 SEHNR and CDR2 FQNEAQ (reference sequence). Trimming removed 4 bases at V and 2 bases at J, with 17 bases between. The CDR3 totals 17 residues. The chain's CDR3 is CASSSLFQGHTNEKLFF. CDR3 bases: TGTGCCAGCAGCTCCCTGTTCCAGGGACACACTAATGAAAAACTGTTTTTT.

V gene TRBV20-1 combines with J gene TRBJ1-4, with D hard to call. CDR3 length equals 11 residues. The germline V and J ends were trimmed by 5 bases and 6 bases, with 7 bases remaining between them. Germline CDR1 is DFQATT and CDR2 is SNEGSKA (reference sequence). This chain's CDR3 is CSAERDEKLFF. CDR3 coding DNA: TGCAGTGCTGAGAGAGATGAAAAACTGTTTTTT.

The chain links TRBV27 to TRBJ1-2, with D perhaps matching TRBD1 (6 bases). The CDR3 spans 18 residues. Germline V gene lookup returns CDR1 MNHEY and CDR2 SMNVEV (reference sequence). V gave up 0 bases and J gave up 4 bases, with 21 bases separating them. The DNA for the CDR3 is TGTGCCAGCAGTTTATCGTCCATTAACATCAGGGGCGTCTATGGCTACACCTTC. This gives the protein CASSLSSINIRGVYGYTF.

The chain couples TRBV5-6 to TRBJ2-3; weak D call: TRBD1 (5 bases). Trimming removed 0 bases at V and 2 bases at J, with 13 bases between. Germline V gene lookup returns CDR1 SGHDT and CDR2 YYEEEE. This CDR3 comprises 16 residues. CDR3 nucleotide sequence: TGTGCCAGCAGCTTGGACAGGCGATTCTTCACAGATACGCAGTATTTT. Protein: CASSLDRRFFTDTQYF.

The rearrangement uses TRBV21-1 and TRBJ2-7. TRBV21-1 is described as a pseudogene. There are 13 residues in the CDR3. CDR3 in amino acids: CASSKVGFYEQYF. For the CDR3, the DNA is TGTGCCAGCAGCAAAGTAGGATTCTACGAGCAGTACTTC.

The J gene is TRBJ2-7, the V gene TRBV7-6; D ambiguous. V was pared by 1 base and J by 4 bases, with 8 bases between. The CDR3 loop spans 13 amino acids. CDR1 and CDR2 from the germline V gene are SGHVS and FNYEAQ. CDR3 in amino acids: CASSLDQRYEQYF. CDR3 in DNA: TGTGCCAGCAGCTTAGATCAACGGTACGAGCAGTACTTC.

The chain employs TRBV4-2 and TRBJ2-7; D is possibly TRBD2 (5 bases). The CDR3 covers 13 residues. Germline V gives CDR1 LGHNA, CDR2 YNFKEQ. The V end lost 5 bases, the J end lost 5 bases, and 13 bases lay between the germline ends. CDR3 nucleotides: TGTGCCAGCAGCAATCTAGGACTGGACGAGCAGTACTTC. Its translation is CASSNLGLDEQYF.

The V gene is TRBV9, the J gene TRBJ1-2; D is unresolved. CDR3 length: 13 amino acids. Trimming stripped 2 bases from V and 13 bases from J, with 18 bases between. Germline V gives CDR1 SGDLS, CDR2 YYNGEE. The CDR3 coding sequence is TGTGCCAGCAGCGTCGGAGAACTAGAAGGAGGCACCTTC. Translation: CASSVGELEGGTF. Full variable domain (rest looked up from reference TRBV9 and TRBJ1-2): DSGVTQTPKHLITATGQRVTLRCSPRSGDLSVYWYQQSLDQGLQFLIQYYNGEERAKGNILERFSAQQFPDLHSELNLSSLELGDSALYFCASSVGELEGGTFGSGTRLTVV.

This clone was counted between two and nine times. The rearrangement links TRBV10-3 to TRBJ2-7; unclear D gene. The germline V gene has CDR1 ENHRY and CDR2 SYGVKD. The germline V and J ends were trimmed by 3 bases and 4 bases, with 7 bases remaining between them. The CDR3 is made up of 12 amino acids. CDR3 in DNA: TGTGCCATCAGTGATGCGACATACGAGCAGTACTTC. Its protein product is CAISDATYEQYF.

The DNA of the CDR3 is TGTGCCAGCAGCGAATCTGGTTTCCACGAGCAGTACTTC. This encodes CASSESGFHEQYF. V usage is TRBV11-2 and J usage is TRBJ2-7; D is undetermined. The ends were cut back, 5 bases at V and 5 bases at J, with 13 bases in the middle. The CDR3 length is 13 residues. Germline V gives CDR1 SGHAT, CDR2 FQNNGV. Full variable domain (rest looked up from reference TRBV11-2 and TRBJ2-7): EAGVAQSPRYKIIEKRQSVAFWCNPISGHATLYWYQQILGQGPKLLIQFQNNGVVDDSQLPKDRFSAERLKGVDSTLKIQPAKLEDSAVYLCASSESGFHEQYFGPGTRLTVT.

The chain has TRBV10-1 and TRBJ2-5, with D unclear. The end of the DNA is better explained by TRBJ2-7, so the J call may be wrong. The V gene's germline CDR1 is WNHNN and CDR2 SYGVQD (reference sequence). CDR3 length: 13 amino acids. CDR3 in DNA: TGCGCCAGCAGTGTTTCCACAGACTACGAGCAGTACTTC. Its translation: CASSVSTDYEQYF.

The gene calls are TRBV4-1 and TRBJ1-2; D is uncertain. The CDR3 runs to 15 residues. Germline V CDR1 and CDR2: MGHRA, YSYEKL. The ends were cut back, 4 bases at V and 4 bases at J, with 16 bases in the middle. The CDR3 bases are TGCGCCAGCAGCCCCAATCCCCCCCTCCTCTATGGCTACACCTTC. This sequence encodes CASSPNPPLLYGYTF.

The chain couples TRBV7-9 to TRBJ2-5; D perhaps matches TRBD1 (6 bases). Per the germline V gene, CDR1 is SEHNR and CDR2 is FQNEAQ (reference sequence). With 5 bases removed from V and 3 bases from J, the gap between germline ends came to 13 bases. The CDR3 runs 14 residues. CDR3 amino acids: CASSPDRSKETQYF. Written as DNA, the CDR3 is TGTGCCAGCAGCCCAGACAGGAGCAAAGAGACCCAGTACTTC.